This T cell receptor beta chain was recovered during a study of tumor-infiltrating lymphocytes in primary liver carcinoma. Each 20-30 mg portion of unsorted bulk tissue served as the source for co-extraction of RNA and DNA. Each tumor sample had over 80% viable tumor cells. As for this clonotype: Its antigen is unknown.

The study, taken as a whole, reports: Blood fell significantly below tumors in its top-250-clone fraction (p = 0.039). It was observed that only about 7.5-25% of the top clones appeared in every one of the five tumor regions.

Per germline, CDR1 SNHLY and CDR2 FYNNEI. This CDR3 region has 13 residues. Trimming took off 10 bases at V and 1 base at J, with 14 bases between the two ends. The authors made TCR beta cDNA from 400 to 600 ng total RNA with a constant-region primer. Slightly modified ARM-PCR with three nested multiplex PCR rounds yielded TCR beta libraries. Researchers ran the first two PCR rounds for ten to eleven cycles each with TRBV1-TRBV30 forward primers and a C-beta reverse primer. TCRdb passed the multiplex PCR reads through MiXCR, listing each CDR3 protein once. The profile covers 40,000 to 55,000 distinct CDR3 sequences, with less than 75% appearing a single time and just under 30% taken by the ten largest.

The sample was liver tumor tissue from sampling region 5. Subset given: tumor region T5, tumor centre. The chain recombines TRBV2 with TRBJ2-7, with no clear D. The sequence derives from a man aged 40-55 years with primary liver carcinoma and hepatitis B virus infection. CDR3 residues: CANGDRPSYEQYF. CDR3 nucleotides: TGTGCCAACGGTGATAGGCCGTCCTACGAGCAGTACTTC.